The rows below give T cell receptor beta chains drawn from one sample of a study of cytomegalovirus exposure and HLA in healthy donors. TCRdb keeps only in-frame clones here, not all; method: immunoSEQ multiplex PCR. Of 90,000 to 95,000 clones in the sample, more than 70% were seen once. Sequences were obtained from PBMCs. These receptors were taken from a male donor in good health and CMV-seropositive. The conserved cysteine and the conserved F or W are not part of the CDR3 here. For some rows the clone size is stated as once, few or many, or as a class when expanded; others skip it.

ASSSLAGAEQY - TRBJ2-3 TRBV27
ASSMTGIGQPQH few TRBJ1-5 TRBV7-9
ASSGLTGDSGNTIY - TRBJ1-3 TRBV6-1
ASSPPPGTVMDEQY - TRBJ2-7 TRBV28
ASSFSGTSESQDTQY - TRBJ2-3 TRBV7-9
ASSPGGYYEQY - TRBJ2-7 TRBV27
ASSLRAPTEAF - TRBJ1-1 TRBV5-1
ASSSGTGGMNYGYT - TRBJ1-2 TRBV7-9
ASSQPFDGENTEAF - TRBJ1-1 TRBV6-6
ASSPLLAGGGNEQF - TRBJ2-1 TRBV2
ASSGRTSGIAKNIQY - TRBJ2-4 TRBV7-9
ASSAQGIEKLF - TRBJ1-4 TRBV19
ASSSLQGAVNEQF - TRBJ2-1 TRBV5-6
ASSEYSSGLVEQY - TRBJ2-7 TRBV25-1
ASTRDFSTDTQY - TRBJ2-3 TRBV2
ASSTGLADEQF - TRBJ2-1 TRBV7-2
ASSLEGALYGYT - TRBJ1-2 TRBV5-1
ASSLVRQGAIEQF - TRBJ2-1 TRBV5-1
ASSKVRLVNAYEQY - TRBJ2-7 TRBV19
ASSLDRGYGYT - TRBJ1-2 TRBV5-1
ASSVGYEQY - - TRBV25-1
ASSMGTRKNEQF - TRBJ2-1 TRBV28
ASSSGGMEQPQH - TRBJ1-5 TRBV28
ASRIRGVGILNTEAF - TRBJ1-1 TRBV19
ASSPRSGAVEQY - TRBJ2-7 TRBV5-8
ASSIDRGLSYEQY - TRBJ2-7 TRBV19
ASSQRGDEQF - TRBJ2-1 TRBV27
ASSTGNRANEAF - TRBJ1-1 TRBV5-1
ATSRDPFQPQH - TRBJ1-5 TRBV15
ASSTELVFTYNEQF few TRBJ2-1 TRBV5-1
ASSFGSGGNGGTQY - TRBJ2-5 TRBV13
ASSLTGGYNEQF few TRBJ2-1 TRBV5-1
ASSLERTSLYEQY - TRBJ2-7 TRBV7-6